A single sample gave rise to the 18 T cell receptor beta chains below, sequenced in a study of lymphopenia after photon versus proton radiotherapy (dated by TCRdb to the late 2010s). The library was built by means of the immunoSEQ multiplex PCR assay. This is the immuneACCESS table as TCRdb keeps it, with only in-frame sequences that have V and J called. A part of the clones is gone; compared with another copy, unresolved V genes explain less than half, and the rest is unexplained. This sample is represented by roughly 22,000 clones; roughly 80% of them were singletons. Roughly 20% of the sample belongs to the ten largest clones. Source: peripheral blood, taken from a patient treated with proton-based radiotherapy. The source is a woman in her 70s with pancreatic cancer.

The J gene is TRBJ2-5, the V gene TRBV18; tentative D call: TRBD1 (6 bases). Germline V gene data show CDR1 as KGHSH and CDR2 as LQKENI. The germline V and J ends were trimmed by 8 bases and 1 base, with 8 bases remaining between them. The CDR3 is 12 residues long. The CDR3 loop is CASGQFQETQYF. In nucleotides, the CDR3 is TGTGCCAGCGGACAGTTCCAAGAGACCCAGTACTTC.

For this clone: One end of the junction does not line up with germline, which may come from a read error. J is TRBJ2-5 and V is TRBV7-7; D is unclear. Germline CDR1 SSHAT, CDR2 FNYEAQ (reference sequence). The CDR3 is 14 residues long. CDR3 nucleotide sequence: TGTGCTAGCAGCTTTTCCGGGTCGCAAGAGACCCAGTACTTC. Amino acids: CASSFSGSQETQYF.

This chain joins TRBV28 and TRBJ1-2; weak D call: TRBD1 (5 bases). This CDR3 is built from 11 residues. V was shortened by 8 bases and J by 7 bases, with 11 bases between the two germline ends. Germline-derived CDR1 and CDR2 are MDHEN and SYDVKM. The CDR3 spells CASDSGSGYTF. DNA of the CDR3: TGTGCCAGCGACAGTGGGTCTGGCTACACCTTC.

This clone appeared once. The J gene is TRBJ2-5, the V gene TRBV7-9; D unclear. The CDR3 is 12 residues long. Trimming cost V 5 bases and J 5 bases, with 9 bases left between them. CDR1 is SEHNR, CDR2 FQNEAQ, per germline (reference sequence). The CDR3 DNA follows: TGTGCCAGCAGCGGCAGTGGTGAGACCCAGTACTTC. Translated: CASSGSGETQYF.

This clone has a handful of counts. V usage is TRBV7-9 and J usage is TRBJ2-1; TRBD2 matches 9 bases. The ends lost 1 base at V and 8 bases at J; junction bases unmatched: 9. The CDR3 is made up of 16 amino acids. Germline loops: CDR1 SEHNR, CDR2 FQNEAQ (reference sequence). CDR3 DNA: TGTGCCAGCAGCTTAGATCGGCTAGCGGGGTGGGATGAGCAGTTCTTC. It yields the protein CASSLDRLAGWDEQFF. Looking up the rest from reference TRBV7-9 and TRBJ2-1 gives the full variable domain: DTGVSQNPRHKITKRGQNVTFRCDPISEHNRLYWYRQTLGQGPEFLTYFQNEAQLEKSRLLSDRFSAERPKGSFSTLEIQRTEQGDSAMYLCASSLDRLAGWDEQFFGPGTRLTVL.

V is TRBV7-8 and J is TRBJ2-1, with TRBD1 identical over 7 bases. V was clipped by 5 bases and J by 8 bases; unmatched bases: 9. CDR1 is SGHVS, CDR2 FQNEAQ, per germline. This CDR3 spans 14 amino acids. As DNA, the CDR3 is TGTGCCAGCAGCCCCGACAGGGTTTCGTATGAGCAGTTCTTC. Protein sequence: CASSPDRVSYEQFF.

This chain links TRBV5-4 with TRBJ2-7; 9 positions agree with TRBD1. Germline CDR1 SGHNT, CDR2 YYREEE (reference sequence). J lost 1 base, V lost 0 bases, and 2 bases had no gene match. CDR3 length: 15 residues. This chain's CDR3 is CASSLAGTGSYEQYF. CDR3 nucleotides: TGTGCCAGCAGCTTGGCTGGGACAGGGTCCTACGAGCAGTACTTC.

The V and J genes are TRBV10-3 and TRBJ2-3, with a tentative D call TRBD1 (5 bases). Trimming took 3 bases from V and 2 from J, leaving 15 bases between them. This CDR3 is built from 16 residues. Germline lookup yields CDR1 ENHRY and CDR2 SYGVKD. For the CDR3, the DNA is TGTGCCATCAGTGATCTTTCGCAGGGCCTCACAGATACGCAGTATTTT. Its protein is CAISDLSQGLTDTQYF.

V and J are TRBV5-5 and TRBJ2-1; 11 bases line up with TRBD2. This CDR3 is 19 amino acids long. From germline, CDR1 is SGHKS and CDR2 YYEKEE (reference sequence). Trimming at V came to 4 bases and at J to 0 bases, leaving 12 bases not matched to a gene. The CDR3: CASSPRLAGGTSSYNEQFF. The CDR3 nucleotides are TGTGCCAGCAGCCCTCGCCTAGCGGGAGGAACGAGCTCCTACAATGAGCAGTTCTTC.

The V and J genes are TRBV5-6 and TRBJ2-5, with no clear D. Per the germline V gene, CDR1 is SGHDT and CDR2 is YYEEEE. Between the trimmed V and J ends, which lost 0 bases and 4 bases, there was a span of 13 bases. The CDR3 covers 15 residues. CDR3: CASSLGLASPETQYF. Written as DNA, the CDR3 is TGTGCCAGCAGCTTGGGACTCGCTTCACCAGAGACCCAGTACTTC.

This chain uses TRBV7-9 with TRBJ2-1; tentative D call: TRBD1 (7 bases). Per the germline V gene, CDR1 is SEHNR and CDR2 is FQNEAQ (reference sequence). Trimming stripped 3 bases from V and 7 bases from J, with 10 bases between. The CDR3 length is 13 residues. The DNA of the CDR3 is TGTGCCAGCAGCTTTTCAGGGGGGAATGAGCAGTTCTTC. Its protein product is CASSFSGGNEQFF.

This rearrangement joins TRBV28 to TRBJ1-1; 9 bases are a match to TRBD1. CDR1 and CDR2 from the germline V gene are MDHEN and SYDVKM. V lost 4 bases to trimming and J lost 0 bases; unmatched junction nucleotides: 9. This CDR3 is built from 17 residues. CDR3 residues: CASSSSGTGPMNTEAFF. CDR3 coding DNA: TGTGCCAGCAGTTCGTCCGGGACAGGGCCCATGAACACTGAAGCTTTCTTT.

This chain links TRBV10-3 with TRBJ2-7, with 7 nucleotides matching TRBD2. The J segment lost 6 bases and the V segment lost 0 bases, leaving 14 bases of the junction unmatched. This CDR3 is 17 amino acids long. Germline V gene lookup returns CDR1 ENHRY and CDR2 SYGVKD. CDR3 amino acids: CAISESPGVMGGAEQYF. CDR3 bases: TGTGCCATCAGTGAGTCACCTGGGGTAATGGGAGGGGCCGAGCAGTACTTC.

This chain uses TRBV7-3 with TRBJ2-2, with a possible D match to TRBD2 (5 bases). V was clipped by 5 bases and J by 0 bases, with 7 bases between them. The CDR3 length is 14 residues. The germline V gene has CDR1 SGHTA and CDR2 FQGTGA. The CDR3 sequence is CASSVSANTGELFF. The CDR3 nucleotides read TGTGCCAGCAGCGTTAGCGCGAACACCGGGGAGCTGTTTTTT.

This clone is a singleton in its sample. The chain recombines TRBV7-9 with TRBJ2-7; 8 bases agree with TRBD2. The V and J ends lost 1 base and 6 bases, in that order; junction bases with no gene match: 5. There are 14 residues in the CDR3. Germline V gene lookup returns CDR1 SEHNR and CDR2 FQNEAQ (reference sequence). Written as DNA, the CDR3 is TGTGCCAGCAGCTTAGGGACTAGCTTCGGCGAGCAGTACTTC. Amino acid sequence: CASSLGTSFGEQYF.

The V and J genes are TRBV5-1 and TRBJ2-1; maybe TRBD1 (6 bases). The germline CDR1 and CDR2 sequences are SGHRS and YFSETQ. The CDR3 has 17 residues. V lost 2 bases and J 5 bases, leaving 20 bases between the germline ends. CDR3 DNA sequence: TGCGCCAGCAGCTTCTCAGGGGTAGAGGCCCCAAACAATGAGCAGTTCTTC. Translating gives CASSFSGVEAPNNEQFF. The complete variable domain, with remaining parts taken from reference TRBV5-1 and TRBJ2-1, reads KAGVTQTPRYLIKTRGQQVTLSCSPISGHRSVSWYQQTPGQGLQFLFEYFSETQRNKGNFPGRFSGRQFSNSRSEMNVSTLELGDSALYLCASSFSGVEAPNNEQFFGPGTRLTVL.

The CDR3 nucleotides are TGTGCCAGTAGTATGAGAAGTCAGGGGGACTATGGCTACACCTTC. Its translation is CASSMRSQGDYGYTF. The rearrangement joins TRBV19 to TRBJ1-2, with 7 positions matching TRBD1. Germline CDR1 reads LNHDA; CDR2 reads SQIVND (reference sequence). CDR3 size: 15 residues. The J segment lost 3 bases and the V segment lost 3 bases, leaving 7 bases of the junction unmatched.

The chain recombines TRBV19 with TRBJ2-7; D may be TRBD1 (6 bases). V was pared by 5 bases and J by 2 bases, with 19 bases between. This CDR3 spans 16 amino acids. The germline V gene encodes CDR1 LNHDA and CDR2 SQIVND (reference sequence). CDR3: CASSPSRQGGTYEQYF. The CDR3 nucleotides read TGTGCCAGTAGTCCAAGTAGACAAGGGGGAACCTACGAGCAGTACTTC.